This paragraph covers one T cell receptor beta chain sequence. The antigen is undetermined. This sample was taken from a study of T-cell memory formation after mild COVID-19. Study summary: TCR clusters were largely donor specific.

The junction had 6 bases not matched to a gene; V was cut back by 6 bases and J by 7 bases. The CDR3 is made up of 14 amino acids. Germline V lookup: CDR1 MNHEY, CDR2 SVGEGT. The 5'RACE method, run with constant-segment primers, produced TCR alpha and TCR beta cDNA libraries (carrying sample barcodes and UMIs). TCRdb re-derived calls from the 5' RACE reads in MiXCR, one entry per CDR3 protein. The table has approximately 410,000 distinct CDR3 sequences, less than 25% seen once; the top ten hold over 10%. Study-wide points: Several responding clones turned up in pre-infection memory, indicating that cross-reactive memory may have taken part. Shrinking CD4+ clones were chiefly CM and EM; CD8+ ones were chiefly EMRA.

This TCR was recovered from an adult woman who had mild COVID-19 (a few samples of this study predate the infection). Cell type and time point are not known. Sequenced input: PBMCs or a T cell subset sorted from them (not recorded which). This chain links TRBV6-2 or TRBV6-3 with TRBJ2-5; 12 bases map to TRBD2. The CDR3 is CASRRGLAGRTQYF. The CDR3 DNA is TGTGCCAGCAGACGCGGACTAGCGGGGCGGACCCAGTACTTC.